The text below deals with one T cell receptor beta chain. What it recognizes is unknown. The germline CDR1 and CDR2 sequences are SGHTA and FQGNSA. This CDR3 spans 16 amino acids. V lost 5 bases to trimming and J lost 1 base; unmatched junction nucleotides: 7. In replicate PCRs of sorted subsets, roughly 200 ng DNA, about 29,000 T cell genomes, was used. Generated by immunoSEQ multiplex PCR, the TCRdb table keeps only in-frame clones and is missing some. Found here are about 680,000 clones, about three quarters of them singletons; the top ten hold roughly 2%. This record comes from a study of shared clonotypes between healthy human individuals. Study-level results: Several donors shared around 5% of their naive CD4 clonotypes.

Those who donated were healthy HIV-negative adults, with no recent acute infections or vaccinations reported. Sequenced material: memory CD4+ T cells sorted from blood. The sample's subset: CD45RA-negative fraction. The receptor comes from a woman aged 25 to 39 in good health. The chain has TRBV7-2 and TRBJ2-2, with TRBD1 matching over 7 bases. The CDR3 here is CASSRTGSKNTGELFF. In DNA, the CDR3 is TGTGCCAGCAGCCGGACAGGAAGTAAGAACACCGGGGAGCTGTTTTTT.